This is a list of T cell receptor beta chains from one sample in a study of blood T cell repertoires in COVID-19. TCRdb keeps only in-frame clones here, not all; method: immunoSEQ multiplex PCR. The repertoire holds around 150,000 clones, with 70% to 90% as singletons. The sequenced sample consisted of peripheral blood. These receptors came from a man in his 60s with acute or convalescent COVID-19. Both conserved end residues are part of each CDR3. A D gene is named only where the DNA matches it firmly. Size values are once, few and many counts, or a class for expanded clones, and some rows have none.

>TRBV4-1|once|TRBJ1-2|15|TRBD1
TGCGCCAGCAGCCCCGGACAGGGGGGAGACTATGGCTACACCTTC
CASSPGQGGDYGYTF
>TRBV5-4|.|TRBJ2-1|15|TRBD1
TGTGCCAGCAGCAGCCGGGACAGGGTTTACAATGAGCAGTTCTTC
CASSSRDRVYNEQFF
>TRBV7-8|.|TRBJ2-7|16|TRBD1
TGTGCCAGCAGCTTAGCCGGGACAGGGGAAATGGGGGAGCAGTACTTC
CASSLAGTGEMGEQYF
>TRBV21-1|.|TRBJ2-7|14|.
TGTGCCTTTAGAGGACAGGGGGCAAAGTACGAGCAGTACTTC
CAFRGQGAKYEQYF
>TRBV19|.|TRBJ2-3|16|.
TGTGCCAGTAGTCCTTCCCCCGCCGGGGTTACAGATACGCAGTATTTT
CASSPSPAGVTDTQYF
>TRBV11-2|.|TRBJ2-1|14|TRBD1
TGTGCCAGCAGCTTAGGAGGACAGGGAAATGAGCAGTTCTTC
CASSLGGQGNEQFF
>TRBV6-5|.|TRBJ2-7|16|.
TGTGCCAGCAGTTACTTCGGCGGGGCCGCGGCGGGTGAGCAGTACTTC
CASSYFGGAAAGEQYF
>TRBV7-2|.|TRBJ1-1|13|.
TGTGCCAGCCGTCGATCAGAGAACACTGAAGCTTTCTTT
CASRRSENTEAFF
>TRBV4-1|.|TRBJ2-2|17|TRBD1
TGCGCCAGCAGCCGTGACAGGGCAGGATCGAACACCGGGGAGCTGTTTTTT
CASSRDRAGSNTGELFF
>TRBV7-9|.|TRBJ1-2|15|.
TGTGCCAGCAGCTTAAATACAGGGCTCTCAAATGGCTACACCTTC
CASSLNTGLSNGYTF
>TRBV5-1|.|TRBJ1-2|16|TRBD1
TGCGCCAGCAGCGGAAATGTAGGACAGGGGGCACGAGGCTACACCTTC
CASSGNVGQGARGYTF
>TRBV6-5|.|TRBJ1-1|14|.
TGTGCCAGCATCCCGCCCGGACTTGTTCTCACAGCTTTCTTT
CASIPPGLVLTAFF
>TRBV5-1|.|TRBJ1-2|14|.
TGCGCCAGCAGCTTGGTACAGGGTGGTAGTGGCTACACCTTC
CASSLVQGGSGYTF
>TRBV13|.|TRBJ1-2|14|.
TGTGCCAGCAGCTTACGACAGAGCAGACCTGGCTACACCTTC
CASSLRQSRPGYTF
>TRBV6-1|.|TRBJ1-6|15|.
TGTGCCAGCAGTGACCGGGACAATTATAATTCACCCCTCCACTTT
CASSDRDNYNSPLHF
>TRBV4-1|.|TRBJ1-1|18|.
TGCGCCAGCAGCCAAGCATCCGCGGGCCTCTCGGCCTACACTGAAGCTTTCTTT
CASSQASAGLSAYTEAFF
>TRBV2|.|TRBJ2-5|14|.
TGTGCCAGCAGTGAGTCCAGGGTGGGGGAGACCCAGTACTTC
CASSESRVGETQYF
>TRBV2|.|TRBJ1-2|15|TRBD1
TGTGCCAGCAGTGTAGGTCAGGGGGGTTCCTATGGCTACACCTTC
CASSVGQGGSYGYTF
>TRBV29-1|.|TRBJ1-4|13|.
TGCAGCGTCCGGACACACGAAGGGGAAAAACTGTTTTTT
CSVRTHEGEKLFF
>TRBV2|once|TRBJ1-1|15|.
TGTGCCAGCAGTGACGTGGGAGTTATGAACACTGAAGCTTTCTTT
CASSDVGVMNTEAFF
>TRBV18|.|TRBJ1-2|16|TRBD1
TGTGCCAGCTCACCCCTACCCGGACAGGGCCCCTATGGCTACACCTTC
CASSPLPGQGPYGYTF
>TRBV19|.|TRBJ2-3|15|.
TGTGCCAGTAGTATCTCGTCCCCCCGCCGGGATACGCAGTATTTT
CASSISSPRRDTQYF
>TRBV9|.|TRBJ1-6|16|TRBD1
TGTGCCAGCAGCGGAAAAGGGACAGGGGCTAATTCACCCCTCCACTTT
CASSGKGTGANSPLHF
>TRBV6-1|.|TRBJ1-6|17|.
TGTGCCAGCAGTGAAGCGTTCCCGGCAGGCGATAATTCACCCCTCCACTTT
CASSEAFPAGDNSPLHF
>TRBV7-2|.|TRBJ2-7|14|.
TGTGCCAGCAGCTTGGGGCTAGATGGGTACGAGCAGTACTTC
CASSLGLDGYEQYF
>TRBV5-1|.|TRBJ1-1|13|.
TGCGCCAGCAGCTTGCGGAGTAACACTGAAGCTTTCTTT
CASSLRSNTEAFF
>TRBV9|.|TRBJ1-2|17|.
TGTGCCAGCAGCGCGACCGGGACACCAACAGGCAACTATGGCTACACCTTC
CASSATGTPTGNYGYTF
>TRBV30|.|TRBJ1-3|15|.
TGTGCCTGGAGTGTTGGGGGCTACTCTGGAAACACCATATATTTT
CAWSVGGYSGNTIYF